A selection of T cell receptor beta chains follows, all from one sample in a study of blood T cell repertoires in COVID-19. Sequencing used immunoSEQ multiplex PCR; TCRdb keeps in-frame clones, though not all of them. The table lists roughly 260,000 clones, about 90% of them singletons. Input material: peripheral blood. The receptors originated from a woman in her thirties with COVID-19, enrolled during active disease. CDR3s include the opening cysteine and the closing phenylalanine or tryptophan. For some rows the clone size is stated as once, few or many, or as a class when expanded; others skip it.

cdr3_aa	v_call	j_call	clone_size
CAFPDRQTDTQYF	TRBV30	TRBJ2-3	.
CASSPGKRGDTDTQYF	TRBV4-2	TRBJ2-3	.
CASSGTDTEAFF	TRBV10-1	TRBJ1-1	.
CASSPSLGGLGAFF	TRBV28	TRBJ1-1	.
CASSMGGSGRGTGELFF	TRBV5-4	TRBJ2-2	.
CASSPTGTGNEKLFF	TRBV7-9	TRBJ1-4	.
CASKQAGATYEQYF	TRBV28	TRBJ2-7	.
CASSQDLAGVYNEQFF	TRBV4-3	TRBJ2-1	.
CASSRQGQETQYF	TRBV3-1/TRBV3-2	TRBJ2-5	.
CASSSNYKYEQYF	TRBV5-6	TRBJ2-7	.
CASSQVRENTEAFF	TRBV5-5	TRBJ1-1	.
CASSDRAPLHF	TRBV6-2/TRBV6-3	TRBJ1-6	.
CASGSTSGRAGETQYF	TRBV2	TRBJ2-5	.
CASMAGEGGELFF	TRBV6-5	TRBJ2-2	.
CASSTPWDWGDTQYF	TRBV6-2/TRBV6-3	TRBJ2-3	.
CASSEINYTEAFF	TRBV2	TRBJ1-1	.
CASTPGRAYNEQFF	TRBV19	TRBJ2-1	.
CASSQAPTEDNEQFF	TRBV4-3	TRBJ2-1	.
CASSHHRAGQPYGYTF	TRBV7-8	TRBJ1-2	.
CASSSQGYWTEAFF	TRBV18	TRBJ1-1	.
CASSPIPASGREQFF	TRBV9	TRBJ2-1	.
CASSQDPGQGRWGDTQYF	TRBV14	TRBJ2-3	once
CASSFVRGHNYGYTF	TRBV5-5	TRBJ1-2	.
CASSLGQSPLHF	TRBV12-3/TRBV12-4	TRBJ1-6	once
CASSQVLYEQYF	TRBV14	TRBJ2-7	.
CASEGDTYEQYF	TRBV28	TRBJ2-7	.
CASSYAGGRIGYEQYF	TRBV6-5	TRBJ2-7	.
CAWSPVRVSGYGYTF	TRBV30	TRBJ1-2	.
CAWSRQGTTGYGYTF	TRBV30	TRBJ1-2	.
CASSYSRFGGSSYEQYF	TRBV6-2/TRBV6-3	TRBJ2-7	.
CASSIKRTATYEQYF	TRBV19	TRBJ2-7	once
CAWSVGTGAYGYTF	TRBV30	TRBJ1-2	once
CASKPGQGTDTQYF	TRBV6-5	TRBJ2-3	.
CAWSVQGTQPQHF	TRBV30	TRBJ1-5	.
CASSQGLGIYNEQFF	TRBV4-1	TRBJ2-1	.
CASRNGLGDKTGELFF	TRBV5-4	TRBJ2-2	.
CASSPGTGGRQSGYTF	TRBV4-3	TRBJ1-2	.
CASSQELWSGNTIYF	TRBV14	TRBJ1-3	.
CASNLESGNTIYF	TRBV2	TRBJ1-3	.
CASSIEPTGLYEQFF	TRBV19	TRBJ2-1	once
CASSTGTGQETQYF	TRBV7-2	TRBJ2-5	.
CASSLRTSGVYNEQFF	TRBV18	TRBJ2-1	.
CASSQGAVNTEAFF	TRBV19	TRBJ1-1	.
CASSLEETQYF	TRBV5-4	TRBJ2-5	.
CASSFGSGDTQYF	TRBV7-2	TRBJ2-3	.
CATSRDRGHEQYF	TRBV15	TRBJ2-7	.
CASSPQTSGNTGELFF	TRBV7-8	TRBJ2-2	.
CASSFGGPDEQYF	TRBV5-5	TRBJ2-7	.
CASSRGQPETQYF	TRBV6-5	TRBJ2-5	.
CASSYSLRYEQYF	TRBV6-2/TRBV6-3	TRBJ2-7	.